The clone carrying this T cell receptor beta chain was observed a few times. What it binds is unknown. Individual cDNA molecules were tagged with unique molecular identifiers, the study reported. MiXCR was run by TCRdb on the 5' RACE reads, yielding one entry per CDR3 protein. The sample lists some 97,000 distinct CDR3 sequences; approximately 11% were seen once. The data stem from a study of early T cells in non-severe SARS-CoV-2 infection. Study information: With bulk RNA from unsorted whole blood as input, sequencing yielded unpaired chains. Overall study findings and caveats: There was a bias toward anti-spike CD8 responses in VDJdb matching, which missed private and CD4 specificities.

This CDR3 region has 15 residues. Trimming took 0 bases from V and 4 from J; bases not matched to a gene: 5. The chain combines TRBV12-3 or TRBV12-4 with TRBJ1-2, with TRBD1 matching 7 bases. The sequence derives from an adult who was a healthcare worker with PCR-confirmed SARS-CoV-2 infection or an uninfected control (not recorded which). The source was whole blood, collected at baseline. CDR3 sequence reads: CASSLADRVAYGYTF. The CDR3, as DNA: TGTGCCAGCAGTTTAGCAGACAGGGTGGCCTATGGCTACACCTTC.